The clone carrying this TCR beta chain has just a few counts. CDR3 length: 12 residues. CDR1 is KGHDR, CDR2 SFDVKD, per germline. V lost 5 bases, J lost 6 bases, and 6 bases lay in between. The entry originates in a study of T cells in Graves' hyperthyroidism and ophthalmopathy. Amplified TCR beta CDR3 regions derived from RNA transcripts. Using the HTBI primer set, a first-round RT-PCR was run on the TCR CDR3. TCRdb redid the calling of the multiplex PCR reads with MiXCR, one entry per CDR3 protein. The sample yields around 500,000 distinct CDR3 sequences, 14% seen once. This clonotype was obtained from a woman aged 40 to 49 with Graves' hyperthyroidism. The rearrangement uses TRBV24-1 and TRBJ2-2, with D hard to call. Sequencing was carried out using blood. CDR3 nucleotide sequence: TGTGCCACCAGTGCGACCCCCGGGGAGCTGTTTTTT. The encoded protein is CATSATPGELFF.